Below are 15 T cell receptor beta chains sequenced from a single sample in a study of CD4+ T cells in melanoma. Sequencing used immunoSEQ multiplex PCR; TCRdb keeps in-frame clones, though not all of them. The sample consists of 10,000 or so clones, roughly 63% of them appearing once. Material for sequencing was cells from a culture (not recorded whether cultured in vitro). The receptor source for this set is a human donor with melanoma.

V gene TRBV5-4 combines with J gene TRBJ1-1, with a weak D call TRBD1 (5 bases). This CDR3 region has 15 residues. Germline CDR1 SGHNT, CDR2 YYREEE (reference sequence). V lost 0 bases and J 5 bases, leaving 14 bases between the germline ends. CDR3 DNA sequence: TGTGCCAGCAGCTTGGATGGGCCCCGGGGGACTGAAGCTTTCTTT. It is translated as CASSLDGPRGTEAFF.

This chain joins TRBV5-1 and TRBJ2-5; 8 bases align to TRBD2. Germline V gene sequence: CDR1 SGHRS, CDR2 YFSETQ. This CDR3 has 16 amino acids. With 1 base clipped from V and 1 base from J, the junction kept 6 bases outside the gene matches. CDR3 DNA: TGCGCCAGCAGCTTGACCCGCCTAGCGGGCCAAGAGACCCAGTACTTC. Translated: CASSLTRLAGQETQYF.

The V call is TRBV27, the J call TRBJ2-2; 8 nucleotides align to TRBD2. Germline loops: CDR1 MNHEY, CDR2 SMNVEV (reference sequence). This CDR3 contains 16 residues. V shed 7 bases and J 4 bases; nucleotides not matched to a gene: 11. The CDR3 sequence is CASTPWGTSSTGELFF. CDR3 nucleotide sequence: TGTGCCAGCACTCCCTGGGGGACTAGTTCCACCGGGGAGCTGTTTTTT.

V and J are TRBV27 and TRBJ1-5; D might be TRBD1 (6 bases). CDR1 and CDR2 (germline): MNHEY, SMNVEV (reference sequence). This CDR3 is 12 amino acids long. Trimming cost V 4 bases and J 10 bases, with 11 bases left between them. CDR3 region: CASSSQGSPQHF. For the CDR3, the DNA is TGTGCCAGCAGTTCACAGGGCTCCCCCCAGCATTTT.

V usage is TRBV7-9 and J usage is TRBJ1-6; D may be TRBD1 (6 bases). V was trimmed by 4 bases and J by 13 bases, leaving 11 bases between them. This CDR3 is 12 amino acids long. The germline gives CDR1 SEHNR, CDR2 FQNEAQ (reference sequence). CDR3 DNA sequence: TGTGCCAGCAGCTCCGCAGACAGGCCCCTCCACTTT. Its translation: CASSSADRPLHF.

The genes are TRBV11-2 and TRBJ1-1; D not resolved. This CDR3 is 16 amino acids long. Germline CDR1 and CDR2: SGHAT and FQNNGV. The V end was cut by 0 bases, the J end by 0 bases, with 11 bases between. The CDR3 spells CASSLEFGKMNTEAFF. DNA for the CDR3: TGTGCCAGCAGCTTAGAGTTTGGGAAAATGAACACTGAAGCTTTCTTT.

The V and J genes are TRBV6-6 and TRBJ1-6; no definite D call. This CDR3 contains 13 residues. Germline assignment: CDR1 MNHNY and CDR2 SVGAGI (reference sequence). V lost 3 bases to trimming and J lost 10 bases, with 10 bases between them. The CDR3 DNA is TGTGCCAGCAGTTATGAGGGTTTATCACCCCTCCACTTT. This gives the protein CASSYEGLSPLHF.

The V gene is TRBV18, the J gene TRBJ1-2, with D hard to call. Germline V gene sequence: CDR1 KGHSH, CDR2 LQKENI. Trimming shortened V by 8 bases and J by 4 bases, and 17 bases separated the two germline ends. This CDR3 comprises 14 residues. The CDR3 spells CASAPPGNSYGYTF. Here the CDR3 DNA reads TGTGCCAGCGCCCCCCCCGGGAACTCCTATGGCTACACCTTC.

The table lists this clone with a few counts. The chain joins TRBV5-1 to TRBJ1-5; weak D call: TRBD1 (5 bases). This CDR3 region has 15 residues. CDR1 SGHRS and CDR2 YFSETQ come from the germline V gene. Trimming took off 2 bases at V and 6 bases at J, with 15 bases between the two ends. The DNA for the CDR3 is TGCGCCAGCAGCTTAGGAGGGGCGGATAGTCAGCCCCAGCATTTT. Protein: CASSLGGADSQPQHF.

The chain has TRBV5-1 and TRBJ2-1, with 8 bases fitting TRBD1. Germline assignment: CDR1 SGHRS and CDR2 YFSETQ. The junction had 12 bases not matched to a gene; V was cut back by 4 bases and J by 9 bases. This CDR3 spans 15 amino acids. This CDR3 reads CASSARQGRAAEQFF. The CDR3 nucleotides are TGCGCCAGCAGCGCAAGACAGGGGCGGGCTGCTGAGCAGTTCTTC.

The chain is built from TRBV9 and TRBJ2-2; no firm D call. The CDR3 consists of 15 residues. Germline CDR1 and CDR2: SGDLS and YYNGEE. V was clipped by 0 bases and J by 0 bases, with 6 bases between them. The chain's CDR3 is CASSVVGSNTGELFF. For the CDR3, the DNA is TGTGCCAGCAGCGTAGTAGGATCGAACACCGGGGAGCTGTTTTTT.

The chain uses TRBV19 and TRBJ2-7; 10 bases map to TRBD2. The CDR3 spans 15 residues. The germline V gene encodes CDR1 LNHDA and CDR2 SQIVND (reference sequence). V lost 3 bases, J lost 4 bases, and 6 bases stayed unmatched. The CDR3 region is CASSIQAGGRYEQYF. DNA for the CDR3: TGTGCCAGTAGTATTCAAGCGGGGGGGAGGTACGAGCAGTACTTC.

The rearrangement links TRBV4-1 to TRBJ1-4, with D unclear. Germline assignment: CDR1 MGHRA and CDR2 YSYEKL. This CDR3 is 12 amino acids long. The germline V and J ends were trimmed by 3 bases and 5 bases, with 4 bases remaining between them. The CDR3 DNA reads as TGCGCCAGCAGCCAGAGGAATGAAAAACTGTTTTTT. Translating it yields CASSQRNEKLFF.

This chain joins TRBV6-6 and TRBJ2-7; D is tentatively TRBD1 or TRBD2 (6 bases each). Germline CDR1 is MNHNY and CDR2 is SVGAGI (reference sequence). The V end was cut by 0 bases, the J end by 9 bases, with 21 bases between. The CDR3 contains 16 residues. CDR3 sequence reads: CASSYSGGEENLGQYF. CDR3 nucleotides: TGTGCCAGCAGTTACTCCGGGGGCGAGGAAAATTTAGGGCAGTACTTC.

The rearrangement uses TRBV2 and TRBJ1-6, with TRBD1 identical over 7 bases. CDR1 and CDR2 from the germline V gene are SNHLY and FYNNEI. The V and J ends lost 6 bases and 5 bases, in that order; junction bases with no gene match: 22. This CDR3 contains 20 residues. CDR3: CASRRRNLGTVSGNNSPLHF. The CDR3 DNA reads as TGTGCCAGCAGGCGGAGGAACCTTGGGACAGTCAGCGGGAATAATTCACCCCTCCACTTT.